Described below is a single T cell receptor (beta chain) sequence and its context. Its cognate antigen is unknown. Amplification of the TCR beta CDR3 regions used RNA transcripts (as template). Second-round multiplex PCR followed a first-round RT-PCR using HTBI primers. TCRdb re-analysed the multiplex PCR reads in MiXCR, keeping a single row per CDR3 protein. There are 230,000 or so distinct CDR3 sequences in the sample; around 45% occur only once, and 40% to 55% lies in the top ten. The CDR3 covers 16 residues. V lost 6 bases and J lost 5, with 19 bases in between. CDR1 is SEHNR, CDR2 FQNEAQ, per germline (reference sequence). Moderate-to-severe activity, CAS at least 3, NOSPECS at least 4 and duration under 3 months characterized donors with ophthalmopathy. This specimen comes from a study of Graves' ophthalmopathy and Graves' hyperthyroidism. Overall study findings and caveats: Ophthalmopathy progression prediction by the model yielded a sensitivity of 70.59% and a specificity of nearly 75%.

V and J are TRBV7-9 and TRBJ2-2; no firm D call. The receptor was derived from an adult man with Graves' ophthalmopathy. Sequenced material: peripheral blood. The DNA for the CDR3 is TGTGCCAGCAGACGCTCTAGTCTCGAAGGGACCGGGGAGCTGTTTTTT. Its translation is CASRRSSLEGTGELFF.